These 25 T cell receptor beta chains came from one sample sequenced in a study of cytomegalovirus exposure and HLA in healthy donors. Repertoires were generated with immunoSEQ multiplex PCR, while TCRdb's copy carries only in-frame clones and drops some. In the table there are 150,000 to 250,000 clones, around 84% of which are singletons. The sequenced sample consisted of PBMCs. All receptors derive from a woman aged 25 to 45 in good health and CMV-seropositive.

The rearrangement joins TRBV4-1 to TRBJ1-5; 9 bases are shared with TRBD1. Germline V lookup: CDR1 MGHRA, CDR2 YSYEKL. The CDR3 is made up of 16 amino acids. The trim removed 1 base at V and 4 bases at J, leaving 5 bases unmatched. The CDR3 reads CASSQAWDRDNQPQHF. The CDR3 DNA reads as TGCGCCAGCAGCCAAGCCTGGGACAGGGATAATCAGCCCCAGCATTTT.

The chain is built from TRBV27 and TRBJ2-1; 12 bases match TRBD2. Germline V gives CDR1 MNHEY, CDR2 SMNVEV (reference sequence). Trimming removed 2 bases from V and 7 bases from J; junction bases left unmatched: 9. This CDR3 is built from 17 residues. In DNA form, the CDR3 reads TGTGCCAGCAGTTTAGCGTCTACTAGCGGGAGGAGAAATGAGCAGTTCTTC. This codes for CASSLASTSGRRNEQFF.

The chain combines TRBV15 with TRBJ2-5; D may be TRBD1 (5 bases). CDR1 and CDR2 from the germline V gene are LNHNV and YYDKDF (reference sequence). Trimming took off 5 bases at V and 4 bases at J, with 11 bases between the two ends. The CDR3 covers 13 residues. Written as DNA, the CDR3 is TGTGCCACCAGCTGGGGCATAGGAGAGACCCAGTACTTC. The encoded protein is CATSWGIGETQYF.

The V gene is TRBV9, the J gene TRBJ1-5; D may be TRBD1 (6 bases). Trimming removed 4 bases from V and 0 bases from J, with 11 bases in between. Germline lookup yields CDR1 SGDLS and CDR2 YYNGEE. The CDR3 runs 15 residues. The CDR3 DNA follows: TGTGCCAGCAGCTTGGACAGCCATAGCAATCAGCCCCAGCATTTT. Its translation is CASSLDSHSNQPQHF.

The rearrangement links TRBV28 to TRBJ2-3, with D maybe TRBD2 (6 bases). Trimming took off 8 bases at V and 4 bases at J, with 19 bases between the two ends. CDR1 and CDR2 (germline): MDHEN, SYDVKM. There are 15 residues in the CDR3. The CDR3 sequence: CASVSRDFGADTQYF. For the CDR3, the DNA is TGTGCCAGCGTCTCCCGGGACTTCGGAGCAGATACGCAGTATTTT.

This CDR3 reads CATSRGSLRTDTQYF. CDR3 sequence (DNA): TGTGCCACCAGCAGAGGATCACTACGCACAGATACGCAGTATTTT. The rearrangement joins TRBV15 to TRBJ2-3; D is ambiguous. The V end lost 1 base, the J end lost 1 base, and 9 bases lay between the germline ends. Germline-derived CDR1 and CDR2 are LNHNV and YYDKDF (reference sequence). The CDR3 length is 15 residues.

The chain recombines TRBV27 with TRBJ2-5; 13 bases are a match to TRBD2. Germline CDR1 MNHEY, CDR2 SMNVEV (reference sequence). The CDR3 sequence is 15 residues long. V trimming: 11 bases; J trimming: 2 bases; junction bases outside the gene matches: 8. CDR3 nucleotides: TGTGCCTCCCGGAGGACTAGCGGGAGACAAGAGACCCAGTACTTC. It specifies CASRRTSGRQETQYF.

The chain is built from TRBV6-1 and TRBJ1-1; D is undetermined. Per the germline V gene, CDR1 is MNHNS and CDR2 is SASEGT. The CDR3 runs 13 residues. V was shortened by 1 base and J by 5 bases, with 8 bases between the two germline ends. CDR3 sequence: CASSEVADTEAFF. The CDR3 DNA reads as TGTGCCAGCAGTGAAGTGGCCGATACTGAAGCTTTCTTT.

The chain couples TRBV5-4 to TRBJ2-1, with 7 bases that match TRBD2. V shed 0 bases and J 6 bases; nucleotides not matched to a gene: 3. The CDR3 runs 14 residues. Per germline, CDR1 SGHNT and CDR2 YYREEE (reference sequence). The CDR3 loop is CASSLGTSGNEQFF. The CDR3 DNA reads TGTGCCAGCAGCTTGGGGACTAGTGGCAATGAGCAGTTCTTC.

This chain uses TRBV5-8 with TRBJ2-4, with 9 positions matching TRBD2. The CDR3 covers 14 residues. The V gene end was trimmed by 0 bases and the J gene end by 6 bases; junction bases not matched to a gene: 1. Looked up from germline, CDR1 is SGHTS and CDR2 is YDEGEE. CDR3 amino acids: CASSLGGGVNIQYF. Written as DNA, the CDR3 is TGTGCCAGCAGCTTGGGCGGGGGGGTAAACATTCAGTACTTC.

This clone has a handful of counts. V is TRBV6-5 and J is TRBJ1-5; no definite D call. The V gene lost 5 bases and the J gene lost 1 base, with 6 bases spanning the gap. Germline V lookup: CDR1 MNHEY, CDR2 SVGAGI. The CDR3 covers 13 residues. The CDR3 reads CASSEFSNQPQHF. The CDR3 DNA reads TGTGCCAGCAGTGAGTTCAGCAATCAGCCCCAGCATTTT.

The CDR3 region is CASSEGADEQYF. The CDR3 DNA reads as TGTGCCAGCAGTGAGGGGGCCGACGAGCAGTACTTC. The chain combines TRBV28 with TRBJ2-7; 7 bases match TRBD1. The V gene's germline CDR1 is MDHEN and CDR2 SYDVKM. V lost 5 bases, J lost 5 bases, and 3 bases stayed unmatched. CDR3 size: 12 residues.

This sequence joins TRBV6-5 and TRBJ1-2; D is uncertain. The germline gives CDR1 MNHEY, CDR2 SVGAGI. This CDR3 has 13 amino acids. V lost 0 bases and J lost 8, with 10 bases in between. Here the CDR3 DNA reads TGTGCCAGCAGTTACTCGAGGGTCCGGGGCTACACCTTC. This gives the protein CASSYSRVRGYTF.

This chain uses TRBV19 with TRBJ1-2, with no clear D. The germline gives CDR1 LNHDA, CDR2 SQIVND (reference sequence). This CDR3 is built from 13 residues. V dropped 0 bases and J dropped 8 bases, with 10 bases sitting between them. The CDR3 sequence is CASSIDGFGGYTF. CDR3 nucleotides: TGTGCCAGTAGTATAGACGGGTTCGGCGGCTACACCTTC.

As DNA, the CDR3 is TGTGCCAGCAGTCAGGGGGCAAACGGGGGATTGGTAAACACTGAAGCTTTCTTT. Amino acid sequence: CASSQGANGGLVNTEAFF. The rearrangement uses TRBV27 and TRBJ1-1; 8 bases are shared with TRBD1. V was clipped by 5 bases and J by 2 bases; unmatched bases: 16. CDR1 and CDR2 from the germline V gene are MNHEY and SMNVEV (reference sequence). There are 18 residues in the CDR3.

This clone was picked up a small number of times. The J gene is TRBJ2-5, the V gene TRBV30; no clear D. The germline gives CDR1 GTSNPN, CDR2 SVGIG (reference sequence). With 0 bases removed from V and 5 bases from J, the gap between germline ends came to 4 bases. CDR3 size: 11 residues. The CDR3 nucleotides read TGTGCCTGGAGTGTGGGCGAGACCCAGTACTTC. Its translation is CAWSVGETQYF.

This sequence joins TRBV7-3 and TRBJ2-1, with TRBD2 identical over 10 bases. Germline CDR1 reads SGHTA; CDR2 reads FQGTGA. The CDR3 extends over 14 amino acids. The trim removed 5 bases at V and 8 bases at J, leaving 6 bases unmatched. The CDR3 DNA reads TGTGCCAGCAGCCCACTTAGCGGGGGGTATGAGCAGTTCTTC. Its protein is CASSPLSGGYEQFF. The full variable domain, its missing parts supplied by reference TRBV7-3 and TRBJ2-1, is GAGVSQTPSNKVTEKGKYVELRCDPISGHTALYWYRQSLGQGPEFLIYFQGTGAADDSGLPNDRFFAVRPEGSVSTLKIQRTERGDSAVYLCASSPLSGGYEQFFGPGTRLTVL.

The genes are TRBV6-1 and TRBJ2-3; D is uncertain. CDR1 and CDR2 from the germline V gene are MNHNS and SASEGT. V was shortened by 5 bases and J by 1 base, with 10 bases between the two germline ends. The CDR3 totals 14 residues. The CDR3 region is CASSLGHGTDTQYF. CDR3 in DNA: TGTGCCAGCAGTCTTGGGCACGGCACAGATACGCAGTATTTT.

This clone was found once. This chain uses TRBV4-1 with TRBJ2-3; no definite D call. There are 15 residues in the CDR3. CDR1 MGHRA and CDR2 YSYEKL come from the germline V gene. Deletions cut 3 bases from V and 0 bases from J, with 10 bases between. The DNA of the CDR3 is TGCGCCAGCAGCCAGCAGGATACTAGCACAGATACGCAGTATTTT. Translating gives CASSQQDTSTDTQYF.

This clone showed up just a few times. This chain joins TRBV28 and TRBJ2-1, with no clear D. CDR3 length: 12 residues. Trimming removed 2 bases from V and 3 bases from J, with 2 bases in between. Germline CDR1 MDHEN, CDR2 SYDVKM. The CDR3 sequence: CASSLRYNEQFF. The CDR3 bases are TGTGCCAGCAGTTTACGCTACAATGAGCAGTTCTTC.

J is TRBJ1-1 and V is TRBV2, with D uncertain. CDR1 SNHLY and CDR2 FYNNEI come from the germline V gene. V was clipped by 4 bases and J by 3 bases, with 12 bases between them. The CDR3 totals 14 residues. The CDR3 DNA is TGTGCCAGCAGTGGAGAGGGATCCTACACTGAAGCTTTCTTT. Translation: CASSGEGSYTEAFF.

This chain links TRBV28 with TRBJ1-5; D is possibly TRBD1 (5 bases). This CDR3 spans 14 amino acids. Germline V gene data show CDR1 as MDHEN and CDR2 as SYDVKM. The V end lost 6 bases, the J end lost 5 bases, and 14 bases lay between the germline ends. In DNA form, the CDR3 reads TGTGCCAGCAGAGCAGGGTGGGGTTATCAGCCCCAGCATTTT. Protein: CASRAGWGYQPQHF.

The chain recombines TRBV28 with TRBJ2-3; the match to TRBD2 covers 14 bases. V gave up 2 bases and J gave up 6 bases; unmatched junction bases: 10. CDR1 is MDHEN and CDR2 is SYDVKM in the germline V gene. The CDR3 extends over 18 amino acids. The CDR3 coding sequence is TGTGCCAGCAGTTTAAATCACGGGACTAGCGGGAGTTTGGATACGCAGTATTTT. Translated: CASSLNHGTSGSLDTQYF. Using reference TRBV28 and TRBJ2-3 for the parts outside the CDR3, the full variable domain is DVKVTQSSRYLVKRTGEKVFLECVQDMDHENMFWYRQDPGLGLRLIYFSYDVKMKEKGDIPEGYSVSREKKERFSLILESASTNQTSMYLCASSLNHGTSGSLDTQYFGPGTRLTVL.

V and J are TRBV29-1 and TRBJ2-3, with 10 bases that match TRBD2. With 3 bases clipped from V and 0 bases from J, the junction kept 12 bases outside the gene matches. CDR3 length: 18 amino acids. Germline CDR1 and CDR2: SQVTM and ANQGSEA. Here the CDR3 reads CSVDSLRTSGASTDTQYF. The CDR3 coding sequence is TGCAGCGTTGATTCACTGCGGACTAGCGGTGCTAGCACAGATACGCAGTATTTT.

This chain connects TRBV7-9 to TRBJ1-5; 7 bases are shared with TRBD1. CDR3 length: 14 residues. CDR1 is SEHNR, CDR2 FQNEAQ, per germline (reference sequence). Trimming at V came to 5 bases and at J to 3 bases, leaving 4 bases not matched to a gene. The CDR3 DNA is TGTGCCAGCAGCAGGGACAGCAACAATCAGCCCCAGCATTTT. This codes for CASSRDSNNQPQHF.